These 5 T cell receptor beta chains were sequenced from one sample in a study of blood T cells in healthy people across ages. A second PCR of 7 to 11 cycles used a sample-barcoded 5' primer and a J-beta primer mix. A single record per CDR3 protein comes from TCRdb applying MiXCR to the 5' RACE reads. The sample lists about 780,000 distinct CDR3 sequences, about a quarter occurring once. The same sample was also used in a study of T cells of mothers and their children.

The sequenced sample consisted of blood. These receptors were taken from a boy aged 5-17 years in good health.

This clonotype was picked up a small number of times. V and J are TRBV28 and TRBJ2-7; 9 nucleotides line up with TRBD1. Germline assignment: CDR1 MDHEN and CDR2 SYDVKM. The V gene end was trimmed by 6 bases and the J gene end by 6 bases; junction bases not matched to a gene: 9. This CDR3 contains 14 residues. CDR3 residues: CASSPGQGGCEQYF. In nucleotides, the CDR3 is TGTGCCAGCAGCCCGGGACAGGGAGGCTGCGAGCAGTACTTC.

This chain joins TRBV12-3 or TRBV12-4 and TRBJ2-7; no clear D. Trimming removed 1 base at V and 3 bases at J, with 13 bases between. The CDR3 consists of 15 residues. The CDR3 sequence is CASSLEATTGYEQYF. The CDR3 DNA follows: TGTGCCAGCAGTTTAGAGGCAACTACGGGCTACGAGCAGTACTTC.

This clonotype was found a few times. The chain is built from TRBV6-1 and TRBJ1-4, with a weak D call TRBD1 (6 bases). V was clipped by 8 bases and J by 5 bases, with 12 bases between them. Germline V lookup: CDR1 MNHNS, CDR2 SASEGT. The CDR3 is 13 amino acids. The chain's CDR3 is CASGDRLNEKLFF. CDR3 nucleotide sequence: TGTGCCAGCGGAGACAGGCTGAATGAAAAACTGTTTTTT.

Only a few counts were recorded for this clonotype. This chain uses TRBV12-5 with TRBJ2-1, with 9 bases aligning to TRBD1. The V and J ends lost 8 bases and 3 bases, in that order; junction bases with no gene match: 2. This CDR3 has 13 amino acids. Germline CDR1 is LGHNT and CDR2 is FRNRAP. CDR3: CASKGQGYNEQFF. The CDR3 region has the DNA TGTGCTAGTAAGGGACAGGGCTACAATGAGCAGTTCTTC.

CDR3 nucleotide sequence: TGCGCCAGCAGCTTGCGGCCGAGGGAGACCCAGTACTTC. It specifies CASSLRPRETQYF. The chain has TRBV5-1 and TRBJ2-1; D gene unclear. Judging by the DNA end, TRBJ2-5 fits better; the J call may be wrong. The CDR3 covers 13 residues. Germline CDR1 reads SGHRS; CDR2 reads YFSETQ.